Listed below are T cell receptor beta chains from one sample, sequenced in a study of cytomegalovirus exposure and HLA in healthy donors. Method: immunoSEQ multiplex PCR; TCRdb's copy keeps in-frame clones and lacks some. Of 150,000 or so clones detected, about 74% appear once; the ten largest clones hold more than 3.5%. Sequenced input: PBMCs. The origin of the receptors is a man aged 18-30 years in good health and CMV-seropositive. Both conserved end residues are trimmed from each CDR3. The D gene is left open where the match is weak. Not all rows give a size; the values are once, few, many and, for expanded clones, a class.

NA,TRBV7-6,11,NA,ASSQNSNQPQH
TRBD2,TRBV28,11,NA,ASRPGAGWELF
NA,TRBV2,14,NA,ASSRGPNSSYNEQF
NA,TRBV19,10,NA,ASSSVYNEQF
NA,TRBV15,13,few,ATSRDPAEIYEQY
NA,TRBV27,12,NA,ASTLGTEVSEAF
NA,TRBV19,12,NA,ASSMTGLNTEAF
NA,TRBV21-1,12,once,ASSKLGTIYGYT
TRBD2,TRBV12-5,12,NA,ASGKGTSDNEQF
NA,TRBV28,13,NA,ASTPVSGSGNTIY
TRBD1,TRBV5-1,13,NA,ASSLAGQGVYGYT
NA,TRBV10-2,9,NA,ASRATYEQY
NA,TRBV18,13,few,ASSPSRGDHTEAF
TRBD1,TRBV5-6,11,NA,ASSLDRGAEAF
NA,TRBV18,9,once,ASSPDTEAF
NA,TRBV4-3,13,NA,ASSQDWGGYNEQF
NA,TRBV7-2,12,once,ASSERGGFGELF
TRBD2,TRBV6-5,13,NA,ASRPGTSGRWEQF
NA,TRBV12-2,14,NA,ASRLRQATTGLAQY
NA,TRBV5-6,10,NA,ASSLFVNEAF
TRBD1,TRBV19,12,NA,ASSMGSGGYEQY
NA,TRBV5-1,11,NA,ASSLAPTYEQY
NA,TRBV29-1,11,NA,SVDRVGTGELF
TRBD2,TRBV4-1,12,NA,ASSQGWEGYEQY
NA,TRBV30,12,few,AWRLGGGGNTIY
NA,TRBV7-2,9,NA,ASSLVREAF
TRBD2,TRBV29-1,11,few,SVEASGKETQY
TRBD1,TRBV19,15,NA,ASSIIGKTGEGEKLF
NA,TRBV29-1,11,few,SAATQPDYGYT
TRBD2,TRBV7-6,16,NA,ASSLSRGSGRVTHEQY
TRBD1,TRBV19,13,NA,ASSSRGQGRNEQF
NA,TRBV30,13,NA,ALCGWRLMNTEAF
NA,TRBV6-1,11,few,ASSVSRDYEQY
TRBD1,TRBV27,12,NA,ASSLGTGVGEQY
NA,TRBV4-3,14,NA,ASSQGGPGFYNEQF
NA,TRBV4-2,14,NA,ASSQEWRVNTDTQY
NA,TRBV7-2,12,NA,ASSLEGEGTTIY
TRBD2,TRBV13,11,once,ASNPREGETQY
NA,TRBV9,11,NA,ASSVALQETQY
NA,TRBV6-1,11,NA,ASTRDLGHEQY
TRBD1,TRBV7-9,13,NA,ASSLGQAQGETQY
TRBD2,TRBV4-2,14,few,ASSQKWSGGILEQY
NA,TRBV5-1,12,NA,ASSFNRETDTQY
TRBD2,TRBV6-4,14,NA,ASSEFTSGGYNEQF
NA,TRBV5-4,11,NA,ASSLIPGGEQF
NA,TRBV7-3,11,NA,ASSLKSPGTQY
TRBD2,TRBV9,15,NA,ASSARLAGSFTDTQY
TRBD1,TRBV5-1,14,NA,ASSRPGGGLTDTQY
NA,TRBV6-6,12,NA,ASSPRGGAGGYT
TRBD1,TRBV19,13,once,ASSIKGQLSYEQY